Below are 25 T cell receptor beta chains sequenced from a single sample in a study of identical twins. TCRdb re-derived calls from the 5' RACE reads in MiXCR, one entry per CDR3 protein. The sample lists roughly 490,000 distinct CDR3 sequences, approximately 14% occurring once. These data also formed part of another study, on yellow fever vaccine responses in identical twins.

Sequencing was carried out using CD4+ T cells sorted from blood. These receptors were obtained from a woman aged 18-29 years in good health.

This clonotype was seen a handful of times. CDR3 region: CASNLRVTDTQYF. The CDR3 nucleotides are TGTGCCAGCAACCTCCGGGTCACAGATACGCAGTATTTT. The chain is built from TRBV28 and TRBJ2-3; no definite D call. This CDR3 region has 13 residues. CDR1 and CDR2 from the germline V gene are MDHEN and SYDVKM. Trimming stripped 7 bases from V and 2 bases from J, with 10 bases between.

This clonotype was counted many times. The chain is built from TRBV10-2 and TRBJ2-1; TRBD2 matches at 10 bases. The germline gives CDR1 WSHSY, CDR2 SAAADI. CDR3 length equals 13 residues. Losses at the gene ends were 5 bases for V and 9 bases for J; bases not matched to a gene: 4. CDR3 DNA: TGCGCCAGCAGTTCAGCGGGAGGGGGTGAGCAGTTCTTC. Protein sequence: CASSSAGGGEQFF.

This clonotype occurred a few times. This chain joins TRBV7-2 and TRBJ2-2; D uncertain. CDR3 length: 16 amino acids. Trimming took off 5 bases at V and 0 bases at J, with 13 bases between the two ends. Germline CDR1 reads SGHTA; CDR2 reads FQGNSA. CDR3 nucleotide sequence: TGTGCCAGCAGCCCGCGCGGAAACGCGAACACCGGGGAGCTGTTTTTT. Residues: CASSPRGNANTGELFF.

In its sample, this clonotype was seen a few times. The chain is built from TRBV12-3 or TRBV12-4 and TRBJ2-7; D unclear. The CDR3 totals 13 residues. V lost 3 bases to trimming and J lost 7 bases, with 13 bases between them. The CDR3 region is CASSFEASREQYF. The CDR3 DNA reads TGTGCCAGCAGTTTCGAAGCGTCCAGGGAGCAGTACTTC.

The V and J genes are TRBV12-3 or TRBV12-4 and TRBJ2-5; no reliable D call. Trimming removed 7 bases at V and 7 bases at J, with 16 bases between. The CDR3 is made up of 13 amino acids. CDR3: CASTVQVGGTQYF. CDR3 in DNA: TGTGCCAGCACGGTTCAGGTCGGCGGGACCCAGTACTTC.

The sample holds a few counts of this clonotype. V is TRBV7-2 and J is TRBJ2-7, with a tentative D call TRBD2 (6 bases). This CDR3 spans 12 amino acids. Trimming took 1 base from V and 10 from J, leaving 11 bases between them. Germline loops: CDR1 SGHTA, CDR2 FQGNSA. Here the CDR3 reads CASSLGSLAQYF. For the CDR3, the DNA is TGTGCCAGCAGCTTAGGGTCACTAGCCCAGTACTTC. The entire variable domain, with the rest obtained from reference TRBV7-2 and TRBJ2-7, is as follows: GAGVSQSPSNKVTEKGKDVELRCDPISGHTALYWYRQSLGQGLEFLIYFQGNSAPDKSGLPSDRFSAERTGGSVSTLTIQRTQQEDSAVYLCASSLGSLAQYFGPGTRLTVT.

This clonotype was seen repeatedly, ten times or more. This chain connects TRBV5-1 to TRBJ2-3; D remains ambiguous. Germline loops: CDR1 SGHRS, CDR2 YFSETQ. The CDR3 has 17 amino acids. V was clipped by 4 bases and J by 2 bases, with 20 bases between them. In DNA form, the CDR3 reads TGCGCCAGCAGCGTCCGGGCCTTCAGTGGGTACACAGATACGCAGTATTTT. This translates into CASSVRAFSGYTDTQYF. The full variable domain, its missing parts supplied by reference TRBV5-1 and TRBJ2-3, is KAGVTQTPRYLIKTRGQQVTLSCSPISGHRSVSWYQQTPGQGLQFLFEYFSETQRNKGNFPGRFSGRQFSNSRSEMNVSTLELGDSALYLCASSVRAFSGYTDTQYFGPGTRLTVL.

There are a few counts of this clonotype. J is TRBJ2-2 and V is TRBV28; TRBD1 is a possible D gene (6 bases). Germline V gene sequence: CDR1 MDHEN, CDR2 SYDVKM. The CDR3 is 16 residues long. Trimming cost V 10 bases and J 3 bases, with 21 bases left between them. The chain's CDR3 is CATANHRVSDTGELFF. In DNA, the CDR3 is TGTGCCACAGCCAACCACAGGGTTTCCGACACCGGGGAGCTGTTTTTT. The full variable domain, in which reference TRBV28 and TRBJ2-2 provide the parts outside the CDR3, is DVKVTQSSRYLVKRTGEKVFLECVQDMDHENMFWYRQDPGLGLRLIYFSYDVKMKEKGDIPEGYSVSREKKERFSLILESASTNQTSMYLCATANHRVSDTGELFFGEGSRLTVL.

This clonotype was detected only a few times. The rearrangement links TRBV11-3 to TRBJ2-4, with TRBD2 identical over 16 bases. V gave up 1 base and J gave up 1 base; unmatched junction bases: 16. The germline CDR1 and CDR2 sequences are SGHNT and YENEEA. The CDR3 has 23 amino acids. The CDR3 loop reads CASSLVLGTGTSGRAAAKNIQYF. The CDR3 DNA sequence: TGTGCCAGCAGCTTAGTATTGGGAACCGGGACTAGCGGGAGGGCCGCGGCCAAAAACATTCAGTACTTC.

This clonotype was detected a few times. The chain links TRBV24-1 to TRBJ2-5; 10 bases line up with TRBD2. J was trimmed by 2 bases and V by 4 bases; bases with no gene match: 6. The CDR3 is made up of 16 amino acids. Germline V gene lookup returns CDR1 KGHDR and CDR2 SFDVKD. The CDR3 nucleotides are TGTGCCACCAGTGAAAAGGGACTAGCGATACAAGAGACCCAGTACTTC. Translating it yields CATSEKGLAIQETQYF.

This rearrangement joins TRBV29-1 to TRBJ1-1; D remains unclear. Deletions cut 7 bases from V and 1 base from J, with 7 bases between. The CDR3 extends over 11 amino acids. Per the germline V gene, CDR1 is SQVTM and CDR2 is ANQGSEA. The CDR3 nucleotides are TGCAGCGGGAATGGGAACACTGAAGCTTTCTTT. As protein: CSGNGNTEAFF.

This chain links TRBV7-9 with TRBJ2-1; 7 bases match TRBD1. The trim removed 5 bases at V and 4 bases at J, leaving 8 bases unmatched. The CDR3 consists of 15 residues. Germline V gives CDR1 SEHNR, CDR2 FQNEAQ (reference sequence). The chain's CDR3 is CASSLGTAKYNEQFF. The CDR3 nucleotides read TGTGCCAGCAGCCTCGGGACAGCCAAATACAATGAGCAGTTCTTC.

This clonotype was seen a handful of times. The CDR3 loop reads CASSRLTGGKEKLFF. CDR3 nucleotides: TGTGCCAGCAGCCGCCTGACGGGTGGGAAAGAAAAACTGTTTTTT. The gene calls are TRBV3-1 and TRBJ1-4; no clear D gene. The CDR3 extends over 15 amino acids. Germline V gene sequence: CDR1 LGHDT, CDR2 YNNKEL (reference sequence). Trimming removed 4 bases from V and 8 bases from J, with 17 bases in between.

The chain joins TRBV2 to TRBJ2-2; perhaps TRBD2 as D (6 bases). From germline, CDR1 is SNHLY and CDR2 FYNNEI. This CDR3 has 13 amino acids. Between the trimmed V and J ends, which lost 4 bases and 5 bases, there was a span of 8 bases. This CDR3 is CASSVGRTGELFF. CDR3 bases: TGTGCCAGCAGTGTAGGGAGGACCGGGGAGCTGTTTTTT.

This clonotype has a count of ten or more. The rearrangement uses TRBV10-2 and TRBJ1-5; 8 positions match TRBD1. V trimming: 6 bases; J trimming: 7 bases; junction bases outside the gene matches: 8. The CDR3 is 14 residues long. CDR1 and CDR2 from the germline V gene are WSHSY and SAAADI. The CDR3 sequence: CASRGTGAGQPQHF. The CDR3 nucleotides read TGCGCCAGCAGGGGGACAGGCGCGGGGCAGCCCCAGCATTTT.

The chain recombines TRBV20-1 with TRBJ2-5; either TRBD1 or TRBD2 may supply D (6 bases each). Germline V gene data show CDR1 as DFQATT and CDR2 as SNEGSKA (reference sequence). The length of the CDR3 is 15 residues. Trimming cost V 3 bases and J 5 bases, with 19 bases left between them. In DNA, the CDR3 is TGCAGTGCTAGGTCCCCCGGGGGCGGGGTGGAGACCCAGTACTTC. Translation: CSARSPGGGVETQYF.

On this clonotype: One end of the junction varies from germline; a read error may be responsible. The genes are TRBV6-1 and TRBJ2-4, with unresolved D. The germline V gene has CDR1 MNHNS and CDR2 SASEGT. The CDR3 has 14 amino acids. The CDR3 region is CTSSETIAKNIQYF. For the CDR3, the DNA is TGTACCAGCAGTGAAACTATAGCCAAAAACATTCAGTACTTC.

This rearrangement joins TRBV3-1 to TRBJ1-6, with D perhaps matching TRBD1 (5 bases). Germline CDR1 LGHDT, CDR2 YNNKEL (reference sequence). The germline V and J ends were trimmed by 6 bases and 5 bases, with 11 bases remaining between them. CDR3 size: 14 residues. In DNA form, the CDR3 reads TGTGCCAGCAGGGGGACGGACAATAATTCACCCCTCCACTTT. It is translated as CASRGTDNNSPLHF.

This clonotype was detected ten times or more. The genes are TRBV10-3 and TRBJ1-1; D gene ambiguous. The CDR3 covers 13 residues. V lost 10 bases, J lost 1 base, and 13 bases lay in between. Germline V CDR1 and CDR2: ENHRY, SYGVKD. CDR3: CATVPHKNTEAFF. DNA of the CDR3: TGTGCCACCGTGCCCCACAAGAACACTGAAGCTTTCTTT.

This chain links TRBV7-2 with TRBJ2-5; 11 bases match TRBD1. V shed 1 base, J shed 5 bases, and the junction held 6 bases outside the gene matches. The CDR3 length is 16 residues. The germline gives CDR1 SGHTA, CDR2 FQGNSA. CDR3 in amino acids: CASSLVGTGGRETQYF. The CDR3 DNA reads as TGTGCCAGCAGCTTAGTCGGGACAGGGGGTAGGGAGACCCAGTACTTC.

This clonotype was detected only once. Here the CDR3 reads CASSTGQGSETQYF. The CDR3 DNA follows: TGTGCCAGTAGTACAGGACAGGGGTCGGAGACCCAGTACTTC. The chain employs TRBV19 and TRBJ2-5; 9 bases map to TRBD1. V shed 4 bases and J 5 bases; nucleotides not matched to a gene: 5. CDR1 is LNHDA, CDR2 SQIVND, per germline (reference sequence). This CDR3 is 14 amino acids long.

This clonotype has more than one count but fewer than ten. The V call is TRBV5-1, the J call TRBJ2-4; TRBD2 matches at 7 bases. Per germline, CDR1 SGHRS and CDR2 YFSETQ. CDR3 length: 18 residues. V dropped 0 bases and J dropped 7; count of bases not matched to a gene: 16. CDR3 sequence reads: CASSLASAGNLGRNIQYF. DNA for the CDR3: TGCGCCAGCAGCTTGGCCAGCGCGGGCAATCTCGGGAGGAACATTCAGTACTTC.

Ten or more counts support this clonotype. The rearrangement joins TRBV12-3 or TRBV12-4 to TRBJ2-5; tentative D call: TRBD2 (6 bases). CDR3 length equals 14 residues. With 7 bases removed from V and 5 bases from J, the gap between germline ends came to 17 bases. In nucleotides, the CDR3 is TGTGCCAGCACTCTACCGGGGGTACAGGAGACCCAGTACTTC. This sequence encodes CASTLPGVQETQYF.

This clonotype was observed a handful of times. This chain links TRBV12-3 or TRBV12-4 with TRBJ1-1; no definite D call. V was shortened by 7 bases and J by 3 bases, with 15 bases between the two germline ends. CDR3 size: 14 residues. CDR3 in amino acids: CASTATPKDTEAFF. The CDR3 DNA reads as TGTGCCAGCACGGCGACACCCAAGGACACTGAAGCTTTCTTT.

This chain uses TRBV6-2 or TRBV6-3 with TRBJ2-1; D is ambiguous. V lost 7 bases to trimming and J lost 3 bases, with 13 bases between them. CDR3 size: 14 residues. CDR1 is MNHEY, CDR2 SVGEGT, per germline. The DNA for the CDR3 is TGTGCCAGCACCTACCAACCAGGCTACAATGAGCAGTTCTTC. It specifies CASTYQPGYNEQFF.